This TCR beta chain was retrieved from a study of blood T cell repertoires in COVID-19. At the level of the study: Italy, Spain and the United States were the sources of the convalescent and acute COVID-19 samples.

Methods used by the authors: Nucleated cell number was recorded as an estimate derived from reference gene primer amplification. Clones were sequenced by immunoSEQ multiplex PCR, and TCRdb holds only the in-frame ones, with some missing. The V and J calls and the clone size are those of that table, but D and trimming were determined from the DNA. The sample shows 350,000 or so clones, 92% of them seen only once. Participants spanned ages about 18 to 95 years and resided in about two dozen US areas. Before being deemed recovered, Cohort 3 donors had two negative PCRs, clearance, or symptom resolution. The clonotype comes from a woman in her 30s who had recovered from COVID-19. The sample consisted of PBMCs or T cells enriched from blood (not recorded which).

DNA of the CDR3: TGTGCCAGCAGCCAAGTCTCTAGTGGGGCTGACACTGAAGCTTTCTTT. It translates to CASSQVSSGADTEAFF. The chain recombines TRBV3-1 (or the pseudogene TRBV3-2) with TRBJ1-1; D is possibly TRBD1 (5 bases). CDR1 and CDR2 (germline): LGHDT, YNNKEL (reference sequence). The CDR3 is 16 residues long. V lost 1 base, J lost 3 bases, and 15 bases lay in between.